This passage covers 11 T cell receptor beta chains from one sample sequenced in a study of shared clonotypes between healthy human individuals. TCRdb's copy holds only in-frame clones and misses some; the assay was immunoSEQ multiplex PCR. The sample records approximately 2.5 million clones, roughly 93% being singletons. Sequencing used naive CD4+ T cells from PBMCs. Described subset: CD45RA+ positively selected. These receptors were obtained from a man aged 18-30 years in good health. Some clones in this sample may be carry-over from other donors' samples.

The V and J genes are TRBV5-1 and TRBJ2-3; D might be TRBD2 (5 bases). Germline V gives CDR1 SGHRS, CDR2 YFSETQ. The V end was cut by 3 bases, the J end by 6 bases, with 23 bases between. The CDR3 loop spans 17 amino acids. In nucleotides, the CDR3 is TGCGCCAGCAGCTCGACTCGGGCGGGCCTTTTGACGGATACGCAGTATTTT. Its protein product is CASSSTRAGLLTDTQYF.

The V and J genes are TRBV27 and TRBJ1-2; 7 nucleotides align to TRBD1. The germline V gene encodes CDR1 MNHEY and CDR2 SMNVEV (reference sequence). This CDR3 contains 14 residues. V lost 6 bases to trimming and J lost 4 bases; unmatched junction nucleotides: 8. CDR3 in DNA: TGTGCCAGCAGGATGGACAGGTCCCCCTATGGCTACACCTTC. Amino acids: CASRMDRSPYGYTF.

CDR3 coding DNA: TGTGCCAGCAGCGCGCGACCAACAGGGGGAGCCTACTACAATGAGCAGTTCTTC. This gives the protein CASSARPTGGAYYNEQFF. The chain links TRBV7-8 to TRBJ2-1; 8 bases map to TRBD1. CDR3 length: 18 amino acids. CDR1 is SGHVS and CDR2 is FQNEAQ in the germline V gene. Trimming cost V 5 bases and J 3 bases; bases outside gene matches: 15.

Remarks on this clone: Other DNA sequences of this sample code for an identical CDR3. This chain joins TRBV29-1 and TRBJ2-5; a weak D match, TRBD2 (6 bases). With 7 bases removed from V and 5 bases from J, the gap between germline ends came to 14 bases. The CDR3 contains 12 residues. Germline-derived CDR1 and CDR2 are SQVTM and ANQGSEA. Written as DNA, the CDR3 is TGCAGCGCTAATGACGGAGGGGAGACCCAGTACTTC. The encoded protein is CSANDGGETQYF.

Comment on this clone: A much larger clone lies a single base off, so this may be a read error. The chain links TRBV5-4 to TRBJ1-1; no clear D gene. There are 11 residues in the CDR3. Germline V gene sequence: CDR1 SGHNT, CDR2 YYREEE (reference sequence). V lost 5 bases, J lost 1 base, and 3 bases lay in between. The CDR3 DNA sequence: TGTGCCAGCAGTTGGAACACTGAAGCTTTCTTT. The encoded protein is CASSWNTEAFF.

This chain joins TRBV9 and TRBJ2-7; TRBD1 matches at 7 bases. V shed 7 bases, J shed 0 bases, and the junction held 1 base outside the gene matches. This CDR3 has 12 residues. The germline gives CDR1 SGDLS, CDR2 YYNGEE. CDR3 bases: TGTGCCAGCGGGGACAGCTCCTACGAGCAGTACTTC. Translation gives CASGDSSYEQYF.

The chain joins TRBV5-1 to TRBJ1-2, with a weak D call TRBD1 (6 bases). The CDR3 loop spans 15 amino acids. Germline V gene lookup returns CDR1 SGHRS and CDR2 YFSETQ. The V gene lost 4 bases and the J gene lost 9 bases, with 22 bases spanning the gap. The CDR3 DNA sequence: TGCGCCAGCAGCGCCATGACAGGTTCTCACCGTCGCTACACCTTC. Residues: CASSAMTGSHRRYTF.

The CDR3: CAISVLAGGTPSTDTQYF. CDR3 DNA sequence: TGTGCCATCAGTGTACTAGCGGGAGGTACCCCTAGCACAGATACGCAGTATTTT. The genes are TRBV10-3 and TRBJ2-3, with TRBD2 matching 12 bases. CDR1 and CDR2 (germline): ENHRY, SYGVKD. V was pared by 4 bases and J by 0 bases, with 8 bases of the junction left unmatched. The CDR3 extends over 18 amino acids.

CDR3 DNA: TGTGCCAGCAGGCCACTCAGGGAAGAGACCCAGTACTTC. Its translation: CASRPLREETQYF. The chain recombines TRBV11-2 with TRBJ2-5; TRBD1 is a possible D gene (5 bases). Germline V lookup: CDR1 SGHAT, CDR2 FQNNGV. Trimming left V 6 bases short and J 3 bases short, with 11 bases between. The CDR3 sequence is 13 residues long.

This chain uses TRBV5-1 with TRBJ2-7; 7 positions match TRBD2. Germline V gives CDR1 SGHRS, CDR2 YFSETQ. J lost 6 bases, V lost 2 bases, and 5 bases had no gene match. This CDR3 is built from 13 residues. The CDR3 loop is CASSFGAGSEQYF. DNA of the CDR3: TGCGCCAGCAGCTTCGGAGCGGGGTCCGAGCAGTACTTC.

This chain's CDR3 is CASSQDTGFYGYTF. The CDR3 nucleotides read TGCGCCAGCAGCCAAGATACGGGGTTCTATGGCTACACCTTC. The V call is TRBV4-3, the J call TRBJ1-2, with no clear D. V gave up 0 bases and J gave up 4 bases, with 9 bases separating them. The germline V gene encodes CDR1 LGHNA and CDR2 YSLEER. This CDR3 contains 14 residues.